The clone carrying this TCR beta chain has only one observation. Its antigen is still unknown. Together with a sample-barcoded 5' primer, a J-beta primer mix was included in a second PCR lasting about 7 to 11 cycles. TCRdb reanalysed the 5' RACE reads using MiXCR and keeps one entry per CDR3 protein. This sample has 1.5 million to 1.8 million distinct CDR3 sequences, with roughly 43% found just once. This sample is drawn from a study of blood T cells in healthy people across ages. Germline V CDR1 and CDR2: GTSNPN, SVGIG (reference sequence). This CDR3 has 14 residues. Trimming took 1 base from V and 4 from J, leaving 11 bases between them. Study-wide results and caveats: With naive T cell percentage, TCR beta diversity showed a strong correlation.

This chain links TRBV30 with TRBJ2-1; the D is unclear. The sequencing sample was made of blood. The sequence was obtained from a woman between 18 and 29 years old in good health. The CDR3 reads CAWSGVVPYNEQFF. CDR3 sequence (DNA): TGTGCCTGGAGTGGGGTAGTCCCTTACAATGAGCAGTTCTTC. Based on the CDR3 plus reference TRBV30 and TRBJ2-1, the full variable domain is SQTIHQWPATLVQPVGSPLSLECTVEGTSNPNLYWYRQAAGRGLQLLFYSVGIGQISSEVPQNLSASRPQDRQFILSSKKLLLSDSGFYLCAWSGVVPYNEQFFGPGTRLTVL.